These T cell receptor beta chains were read from a single sample in a study of spatial heterogeneity in lung cancer. Via MiXCR, TCRdb re-called the 5' RACE reads, giving one row per CDR3 protein. The sample carries under 150,000 distinct CDR3 sequences, 10% to 15% recorded once. Material: PBMCs, obtained at follow-up. These receptors all stem from a male donor with early-stage non-small cell lung cancer. Each CDR3 is given with its conserved first and last residue. A D gene is named only where the DNA matches it firmly. Clone size is shown for a subset of rows, as once, few, many or a class of expanded clone.

16	TRBD1	NA	TRBJ2-2	TRBV11-2	CASSLRDRRYTGELFF	TGTGCCAGCAGCTTAAGGGACAGGAGATACACCGGGGAGCTGTTTTTT
14	NA	NA	TRBJ1-4	TRBV7-9	CASSPGHPNEKLFF	TGTGCCAGCAGCCCGGGACATCCGAATGAAAAACTGTTTTTT
11	TRBD1	NA	TRBJ2-7	TRBV20-1	CSVRQGWEQYF	TGCAGTGTTAGACAGGGCTGGGAGCAGTACTTC
12	NA	few	TRBJ1-2	TRBV7-9	CASSLVNYGYTF	TGTGCCAGCAGCTTAGTTAACTATGGCTACACCTTC
14	TRBD1	NA	TRBJ1-6	TRBV28	CASRSGTGNSPLHF	TGTGCCAGCAGATCCGGGACAGGGAATTCACCCCTCCACTTT
16	TRBD1	NA	TRBJ2-2	TRBV4-2	CASSQRDRAFLGELFF	TGTGCCAGCAGCCAGAGGGACAGGGCTTTTCTTGGGGAGCTGTTTTTT
17	TRBD2	NA	TRBJ2-3	TRBV3-1	CASSQERTSGGADTQYF	TGTGCCAGCAGCCAAGAACGGACTAGCGGGGGGGCAGATACGCAGTATTTT
17	NA	few	TRBJ1-1	TRBV9	CASSVGGFEPLNTEAFF	TGTGCCAGCAGCGTAGGGGGTTTTGAGCCCCTGAACACTGAAGCTTTCTTT
16	NA	few	TRBJ2-6	TRBV27	CASSLTGVVGANVLTF	TGTGCCAGCAGTTTAACTGGGGTGGTTGGGGCCAACGTCCTGACTTTC
14	TRBD1	few	TRBJ2-1	TRBV30	CAWSKGQYYNEQFF	TGTGCCTGGAGTAAGGGACAGTACTACAATGAGCAGTTCTTC
14	NA	NA	TRBJ1-1	TRBV28	CASSFGSGNTEAFF	TGTGCCAGCAGTTTCGGGAGCGGGAACACTGAAGCTTTCTTT
18	TRBD1	many	TRBJ2-7	TRBV5-1	CASSRTGGAGLSSYEQYF	TGCGCCAGCAGCCGCACAGGGGGCGCAGGTCTCAGCTCCTACGAGCAGTACTTC
18	NA	few	TRBJ2-6	TRBV7-2	CASSLGLGLRSRANVLTF	TGTGCCAGCAGCCTAGGACTGGGTCTAAGGAGTAGGGCCAACGTCCTGACTTTC
16	NA	few	TRBJ2-6	TRBV4-1	CASSQGPTSGANVLTF	TGCGCCAGCAGCCAGGGGCCCACCTCTGGGGCCAACGTCCTGACTTTC
17	NA	few	TRBJ2-2	TRBV5-1	CASSYALGASNTGELFF	TGCGCCAGCAGCTATGCGCTAGGGGCTTCGAACACCGGGGAGCTGTTTTTT
13	NA	few	TRBJ1-5	TRBV20-1	CSALGSVNQPQHF	TGCAGTGCCCTAGGGTCCGTCAATCAGCCCCAGCATTTT